What follows are 3 T cell receptor beta chains derived from one specimen sequenced in a study of tumor-infiltrating lymphocytes in primary liver carcinoma. The researchers produced TCR beta cDNA from 400 to 650 ng total RNA with a constant-region primer. Three rounds of nested multiplex PCR with slightly modified ARM-PCR produced TCR beta libraries. PCR rounds one and two used TRBV1-TRBV30 forward primers with a C-beta reverse primer for 10 cycles each. Via MiXCR, TCRdb re-called the multiplex PCR reads, giving one row per CDR3 protein. The table shows more than 70,000 distinct CDR3 sequences, with roughly 69% occurring only once. Unsorted bulk tissue (roughly 17-34 mg) underwent RNA and DNA co-extraction. Sequenced input: tumor-adjacent normal liver tissue. These receptors all stem from a man aged 40-50 years with primary liver carcinoma and hepatitis B virus infection.

With regard to this clonotype: A much bigger clone sits one base away, suggesting this may be a read error. CDR3 protein: CASSFPGTSETENIQYF. Written as DNA, the CDR3 is TGTGCCAGCAGCTTCCCCGGGACTAGCGAGACCGAAAACATTCAGTACTTC. V and J are TRBV11-1 and TRBJ2-4; 10 positions match TRBD2. This CDR3 has 17 residues. Trimming removed 3 bases from V and 5 bases from J; junction bases left unmatched: 10. CDR1 SGHAT and CDR2 FQDESV come from the germline V gene (reference sequence). Supplemented by reference TRBV11-1 and TRBJ2-4, the full variable domain reads EAEVAQSPRYKITEKSQAVAFWCDPISGHATLYWYRQILGQGPELLVQFQDESVVDDSQLPKDRFSAERLKGVDSTLKIQPAELGDSAMYLCASSFPGTSETENIQYFGAGTRLSVL.

This clonotype was seen more than once but under ten times. A read error may account for a junction end that differs from germline. This chain uses TRBV6-5 with TRBJ2-3; D gene ambiguous. The germline V gene has CDR1 MNHEY and CDR2 SVGAGI. The CDR3 consists of 13 residues. CDR3 region: CASIKPELDTQYF. CDR3 sequence (DNA): TGTGCTAGCATCAAACCGGAGCTAGATACGCAGTATTTT.

Details on this clonotype: Compared with germline, one end of the junction differs, possibly owing to a read error. The chain recombines TRBV29-1 with TRBJ2-1; D not resolved. Germline CDR1 reads SQVTM; CDR2 reads ANQGSEA. The CDR3 runs to 16 residues. DNA of the CDR3: TGCGGCGTCGCCACGCTTCGGCCCTGGTCCCGCCAAAAGCAGTTCTTC. This gives the protein CGVATLRPWSRQKQFF.